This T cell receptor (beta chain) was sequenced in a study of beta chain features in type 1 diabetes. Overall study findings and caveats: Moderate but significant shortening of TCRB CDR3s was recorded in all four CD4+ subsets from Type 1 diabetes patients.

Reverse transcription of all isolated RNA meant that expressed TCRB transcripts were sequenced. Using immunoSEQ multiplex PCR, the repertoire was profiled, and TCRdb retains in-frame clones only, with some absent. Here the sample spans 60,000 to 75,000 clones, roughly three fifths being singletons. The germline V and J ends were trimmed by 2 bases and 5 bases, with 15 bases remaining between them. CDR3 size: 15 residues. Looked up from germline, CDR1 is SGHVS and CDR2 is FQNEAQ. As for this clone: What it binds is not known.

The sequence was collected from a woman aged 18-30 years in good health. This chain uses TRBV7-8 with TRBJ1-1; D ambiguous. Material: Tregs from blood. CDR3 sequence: CASSLPSGGRTEAFF. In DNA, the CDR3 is TGTGCCAGCAGCTTACCGAGCGGAGGGAGGACTGAAGCTTTCTTT.